The entry below describes one T cell receptor (beta chain). The antigen remains undetermined. The data stem from a study of OX40 agonist ivuxolimab in advanced cancers. Study-level findings and limits: Doses of 0.1 to 3.0 mg/kg were accompanied by clonal expansion of CD4+ and CD8+ blood T cells by week 6.

Sequencing used immunoSEQ multiplex PCR; TCRdb keeps in-frame clones, though not all of them. The table records tens of thousands of clones, approximately 91% of them present only once. Germline-derived CDR1 and CDR2 are LGHNA and YSLEER. V lost 5 bases and J lost 3, with 14 bases in between. The CDR3 runs 15 residues. This TCR was recovered from an adult with an advanced solid tumor such as melanoma, head and neck, liver or kidney cancer. The source was CD4+ or CD8+ T cells sorted from blood, collected in a trial of the OX40 agonist ivuxolimab. The chain uses TRBV4-3 and TRBJ2-1, with D possibly called TRBD1 or TRBD2 (5 bases each). CDR3 bases: TGCGCCAGCAGCGCAACAGGAGGAGACTACAATGAGCAGTTCTTC. Its protein product is CASSATGGDYNEQFF.